This T cell receptor beta chain came from a study of CD8+ T cells in alopecia areata. Study results and caveats: Expanded CD8+ clones among the top 100, and scalp clonality, were significantly decreased by tofacitinib. Scalp repertoires also include resident alphabeta T cells from normal skin.

As to treatment: oral pan-JAK inhibitor, 5-10 mg twice daily. Lesional scalp tissue (obtained by punch biopsy) and peripheral blood were collected from alopecia areata patients. Extracted RNA was reverse transcribed into cDNA, the sequencing template. Here immunoSEQ multiplex PCR was the method, and the copy in TCRdb shows in-frame clones only, minus some. The sample shows under 200,000 clones, less than 70% of them seen only once. The CDR3 spans 16 residues. Per the germline V gene, CDR1 is LGHNA and CDR2 is YNFKEQ. Trimming took 1 base from V and 5 from J; bases not matched to a gene: 9. Comment on this clone: The antigen is not known.

The material was CD4+ T cells sorted from blood, obtained at week 24, from a patient treated with tofacitinib. This sequence originates from a human donor with alopecia areata. The gene calls are TRBV4-2 and TRBJ2-5; 8 nucleotides line up with TRBD1. CDR3 loop: CASSQGGAGGWETQYF. The CDR3 bases are TGTGCCAGCAGCCAAGGAGGAGCAGGGGGCTGGGAGACCCAGTACTTC.